The 20 T cell receptor beta chains listed next were all sequenced from one sample in a study of blood T cell repertoires in COVID-19. The table came from immunoSEQ multiplex PCR; TCRdb's copy has only in-frame clones and leaves some out. Of some 70,000 clones in the sample, about four fifths were seen once. Sequencing was carried out using peripheral blood. These receptors were obtained from a woman aged 60-75 years with acute or convalescent COVID-19.

This sequence joins TRBV19 and TRBJ1-4; no firm D call. The CDR3 covers 13 residues. V lost 3 bases and J lost 9, with 11 bases in between. Germline V gives CDR1 LNHDA, CDR2 SQIVND (reference sequence). CDR3 protein: CASSMTREQKLFF. CDR3 sequence (DNA): TGTGCCAGTAGTATGACCCGGGAACAAAAACTGTTTTTT.

This chain joins TRBV10-3 and TRBJ2-1; possible D gene TRBD2, 6 bases. V was shortened by 7 bases and J by 6 bases, with 10 bases between the two germline ends. The CDR3 loop spans 12 amino acids. Looked up from germline, CDR1 is ENHRY and CDR2 is SYGVKD. Written as DNA, the CDR3 is TGTGCCATCAAGCGGGCTACCAATGAGCAGTTCTTC. Translating it yields CAIKRATNEQFF.

The rearrangement joins TRBV27 to TRBJ1-1, with D possibly being TRBD1 (5 bases). The CDR3 totals 18 residues. The germline gives CDR1 MNHEY, CDR2 SMNVEV (reference sequence). V was trimmed by 4 bases and J by 1 base, leaving 22 bases between them. The CDR3 reads CASSSPGGGSLSNTEAFF. CDR3 bases: TGTGCCAGCAGTTCTCCAGGCGGGGGTTCTCTCTCGAACACTGAAGCTTTCTTT.

The chain is built from TRBV9 and TRBJ2-1; no firm D call. The germline gives CDR1 SGDLS, CDR2 YYNGEE. Trimming cost V 4 bases and J 2 bases, with 10 bases left between them. The CDR3 extends over 14 amino acids. The CDR3: CASSPSDTYNEQFF. Here the CDR3 DNA reads TGTGCCAGCAGCCCCTCCGACACCTACAATGAGCAGTTCTTC.

The rearrangement links TRBV10-3 to TRBJ1-6; tentatively, D is TRBD1 (6 bases). CDR3 length equals 13 residues. The V end was cut by 3 bases, the J end by 8 bases, with 8 bases between. Germline loops: CDR1 ENHRY, CDR2 SYGVKD. This CDR3 is CAISDNRDSPLHF. The CDR3 nucleotides are TGTGCCATCAGTGATAACAGGGATTCACCCCTCCACTTT.

This sequence joins TRBV3-1 (or the pseudogene TRBV3-2) and TRBJ2-1, with 7 bases that match TRBD1. The ends lost 6 bases at V and 7 bases at J; junction bases unmatched: 12. Germline values: CDR1 LGHDT, CDR2 YNNKEL (reference sequence). This CDR3 spans 15 amino acids. This CDR3 is CASSERTGVRNEQFF. CDR3 coding DNA: TGTGCCAGCAGTGAACGGACAGGAGTTAGAAATGAGCAGTTCTTC.

This CDR3 reads CASSQDHQGGYGYTF. The CDR3 DNA sequence: TGCGCCAGCAGCCAAGATCATCAGGGTGGCTATGGCTACACCTTC. This sequence joins TRBV4-3 and TRBJ1-2, with D possibly TRBD1 on 5 matching bases. Germline CDR1 and CDR2: LGHNA and YSLEER. V gave up 0 bases and J gave up 4 bases, with 12 bases separating them. The CDR3 spans 15 residues.

The V gene is TRBV3-1 (or the pseudogene TRBV3-2), the J gene TRBJ1-4; 11 bases align to TRBD1. Germline trimming cut 4 bases from V and 2 bases from J; bases unmatched to any gene: 6. The CDR3 totals 17 residues. From germline, CDR1 is LGHDT and CDR2 YNNKEL (reference sequence). The CDR3 protein is CASSLGQGALTNEKLFF. The CDR3 DNA follows: TGTGCCAGCAGCCTTGGACAGGGGGCCCTGACTAATGAAAAACTGTTTTTT.

This chain connects TRBV7-9 to TRBJ2-5, with D maybe TRBD2 (6 bases). V lost 5 bases to trimming and J lost 7 bases, with 17 bases between them. The CDR3 runs 14 residues. CDR1 is SEHNR and CDR2 is FQNEAQ in the germline V gene (reference sequence). The CDR3 reads CASSPGAGGGTQYF. The DNA of the CDR3 is TGTGCCAGCAGCCCCGGGGCCGGGGGAGGGACCCAGTACTTC.

The V and J genes are TRBV18 and TRBJ1-2; D is possibly TRBD1 (6 bases). Deletions cut 6 bases from V and 4 bases from J, with 12 bases between. Germline V gene sequence: CDR1 KGHSH, CDR2 LQKENI. The CDR3 is 13 amino acids. The CDR3 DNA follows: TGTGCCAGCTCGGCAGGGGATGGCTATGGCTACACCTTC. Protein product: CASSAGDGYGYTF.

The table lists this clone with a count of one. V gene TRBV6-2 or TRBV6-3 combines with J gene TRBJ1-2; D unclear. Per germline, CDR1 MNHEY and CDR2 SVGEGT. Between the trimmed V and J ends, which lost 4 bases and 4 bases, there was a span of 10 bases. CDR3 length equals 13 residues. CDR3 bases: TGTGCCAGCAGTTTCCTCGACACCTATGGCTACACCTTC. This encodes CASSFLDTYGYTF.

The chain links TRBV6-1 to TRBJ2-6; D is unresolved. This CDR3 is built from 16 residues. The ends were cut back, 2 bases at V and 0 bases at J, with 8 bases in the middle. Per germline, CDR1 MNHNS and CDR2 SASEGT. DNA for the CDR3: TGTGCCAGCAGTGAACAGCCGGGCTCTGGGGCCAACGTCCTGACTTTC. Translating gives CASSEQPGSGANVLTF.

V gene TRBV7-9 combines with J gene TRBJ1-2; D gene ambiguous. CDR1 and CDR2 from the germline V gene are SEHNR and FQNEAQ (reference sequence). V was shortened by 5 bases and J by 12 bases, with 13 bases between the two germline ends. This CDR3 has 11 amino acids. The CDR3 DNA reads TGTGCCAGCAGCGCCACACCCATTCACACCTTC. It codes for CASSATPIHTF.

This chain links TRBV7-9 with TRBJ1-1; 7 bases match TRBD1. The CDR3 is 12 amino acids. V lost 3 bases to trimming and J lost 7 bases; unmatched junction nucleotides: 2. Germline CDR1 SEHNR, CDR2 FQNEAQ (reference sequence). CDR3 loop: CASSLRDSEAFF. In DNA, the CDR3 is TGTGCCAGCAGCTTGAGGGACAGTGAAGCTTTCTTT. Variable domain in full (rest from reference TRBV7-9 and TRBJ1-1): DTGVSQNPRHKITKRGQNVTFRCDPISEHNRLYWYRQTLGQGPEFLTYFQNEAQLEKSRLLSDRFSAERPKGSFSTLEIQRTEQGDSAMYLCASSLRDSEAFFGQGTRLTVV.

This clone was counted at least ten times. The chain carries TRBV16 and TRBJ2-7; 8 nucleotides align to TRBD1. The CDR3 extends over 13 amino acids. Germline CDR1 is KGHSY and CDR2 is FQNENV. V dropped 5 bases and J dropped 6; count of bases not matched to a gene: 6. CDR3 sequence: CASSSDRGSEQYF. In nucleotides, the CDR3 is TGTGCCAGCAGCTCCGACAGGGGAAGCGAGCAGTACTTC.

This sequence joins TRBV7-2 and TRBJ1-4; 7 nucleotides line up with TRBD1. Germline V gene data show CDR1 as SGHTA and CDR2 as FQGNSA. The CDR3 has 15 residues. Trimming took 4 bases from V and 5 from J; bases not matched to a gene: 7. As DNA, the CDR3 is TGTGCCAGCAGCTCCGGACAGGCCTGGAATGAAAAACTGTTTTTT. Its protein product is CASSSGQAWNEKLFF.

The chain employs TRBV18 and TRBJ2-7, with TRBD2 identical over 11 bases. Per the germline V gene, CDR1 is KGHSH and CDR2 is LQKENI. This CDR3 comprises 15 residues. The trim removed 6 bases at V and 3 bases at J, leaving 7 bases unmatched. CDR3 bases: TGTGCCAGCTCGGCCACTAGCGGGGGCAACTACGAGCAGTACTTC. Residues: CASSATSGGNYEQYF.

This clone appeared a few times. This rearrangement joins TRBV9 to TRBJ2-1; TRBD2 matches 7 bases. CDR3 length: 15 residues. Trimming took 0 bases from V and 6 from J; bases not matched to a gene: 6. Germline CDR1 and CDR2: SGDLS and YYNGEE. The DNA of the CDR3 is TGTGCCAGCAGCGTAGCCCCCGGCGGGGGCAATGAGCAGTTCTTC. It encodes CASSVAPGGGNEQFF. Based on the CDR3 plus reference TRBV9 and TRBJ2-1, the full variable domain is DSGVTQTPKHLITATGQRVTLRCSPRSGDLSVYWYQQSLDQGLQFLIQYYNGEERAKGNILERFSAQQFPDLHSELNLSSLELGDSALYFCASSVAPGGGNEQFFGPGTRLTVL.

This sequence joins TRBV4-3 and TRBJ2-7; D is perhaps TRBD1 (5 bases). Trimming took off 1 base at V and 6 bases at J, with 13 bases between the two ends. This CDR3 is built from 14 residues. Looked up from germline, CDR1 is LGHNA and CDR2 is YSLEER. The CDR3 spells CASSQVGQNGEQYF. For the CDR3, the DNA is TGCGCCAGCAGCCAAGTGGGGCAGAATGGCGAGCAGTACTTC.

The chain joins TRBV18 to TRBJ1-5, with no clear D. CDR3 length: 14 amino acids. CDR1 is KGHSH, CDR2 LQKENI, per germline. V was shortened by 2 bases and J by 1 base, with 6 bases between the two germline ends. The CDR3 sequence: CASSPSGSNQPQHF. CDR3 nucleotides: TGTGCCAGCTCACCAAGCGGAAGCAATCAGCCCCAGCATTTT. Based on the CDR3 plus reference TRBV18 and TRBJ1-5, the full variable domain is NAGVMQNPRHLVRRRGQEARLRCSPMKGHSHVYWYRQLPEEGLKFMVYLQKENIIDESGMPKERFSAEFPKEGPSILRIQQVVRGDSAAYFCASSPSGSNQPQHFGDGTRLSIL.